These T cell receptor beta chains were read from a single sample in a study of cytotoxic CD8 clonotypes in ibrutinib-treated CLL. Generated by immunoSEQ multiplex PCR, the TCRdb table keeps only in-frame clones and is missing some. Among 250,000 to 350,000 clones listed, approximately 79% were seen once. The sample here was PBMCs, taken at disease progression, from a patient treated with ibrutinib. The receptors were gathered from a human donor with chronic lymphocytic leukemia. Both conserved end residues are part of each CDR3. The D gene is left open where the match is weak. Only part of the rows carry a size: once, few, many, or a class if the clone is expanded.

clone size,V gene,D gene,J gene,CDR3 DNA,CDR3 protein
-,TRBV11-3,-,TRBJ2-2,TGTGCCAGCAGCTTAGATTGGGGCACCGGGGAGCTGTTTTTT,CASSLDWGTGELFF
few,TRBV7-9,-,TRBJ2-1,TGTGCCAGCAGCTTCTACAATGAGCAGTTCTTC,CASSFYNEQFF
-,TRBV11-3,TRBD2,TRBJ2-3,TGTGCCAGCAGCTTAGGCACCCTCCTAGCGGGGGGGTTAACAGATACGCAGTATTTT,CASSLGTLLAGGLTDTQYF
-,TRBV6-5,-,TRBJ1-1,TGTGCCAGCAGCTCAGACGGCTACACTGAAGCTTTCTTT,CASSSDGYTEAFF
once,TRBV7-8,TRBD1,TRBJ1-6,TGTGCCAGCAGCTTCGGACAGGGAGCTATGGATTCACCCCTCCACTTT,CASSFGQGAMDSPLHF
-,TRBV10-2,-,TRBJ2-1,TGCGCCAGCAGTGAGTTCGGACATCCCACCAATGAGCAGTTCTTC,CASSEFGHPTNEQFF
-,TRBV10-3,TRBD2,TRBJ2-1,TGTGCCATCAGTCCCCCCGGCTCTAAGGGACTATTTTCTGTCCCTGAGCAGTTCTTC,CAISPPGSKGLFSVPEQFF
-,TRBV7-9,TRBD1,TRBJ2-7,TGTGCCAGCAGCCCGGGGACAGGGCCGGACGAGCAGTACTTC,CASSPGTGPDEQYF
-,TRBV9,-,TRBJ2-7,TGTGCCAGCGGTCCGACACCCTACGAGCAGTACTTC,CASGPTPYEQYF
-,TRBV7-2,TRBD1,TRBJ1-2,TGTGCCAGCAGCTTAGCGCGAGGGGGCGGCTATGGCTACACCTTC,CASSLARGGGYGYTF